The 5 T cell receptor beta chains reported below all come from one sample, sequenced in a study of blood T cell repertoires in COVID-19. Profiling relied on immunoSEQ multiplex PCR, and the TCRdb table lists in-frame clones only, not all of them. The sample lists some 100,000 clones, around nine tenths occurring once. The sample consisted of peripheral blood. Receptor source: a man in his forties or fifties with acute or convalescent COVID-19.

The CDR3 loop reads CASRSNREQYF. The DNA of the CDR3 is TGTGCCAGCAGATCTAACAGGGAGCAGTACTTC. The genes are TRBV7-9 and TRBJ2-7; weak D call: TRBD1 (5 bases). Germline V gene data show CDR1 as SEHNR and CDR2 as FQNEAQ (reference sequence). The CDR3 contains 11 residues. Trimming left V 6 bases short and J 7 bases short, with 10 bases between.

J is TRBJ2-1 and V is TRBV29-1, with 10 bases lining up with TRBD2. The CDR3 extends over 15 amino acids. From germline, CDR1 is SQVTM and CDR2 ANQGSEA. The trim removed 7 bases at V and 8 bases at J, leaving 14 bases unmatched. DNA for the CDR3: TGCAGCGCCCCGAAGCCTAGCGGGAGTTCCCATGAGCAGTTCTTC. Amino acids: CSAPKPSGSSHEQFF.

The chain employs TRBV5-1 and TRBJ2-4; the D gene is possibly TRBD2 (6 bases). Trimming shortened V by 4 bases and J by 9 bases, and 17 bases separated the two germline ends. This CDR3 has 14 amino acids. The V gene's germline CDR1 is SGHRS and CDR2 YFSETQ. This chain's CDR3 is CASSRSSGERIQYF. The CDR3 DNA sequence: TGCGCCAGCAGCCGGAGTAGCGGTGAGCGCATTCAGTACTTC.

About this clone itself: Compared with germline, one end of the junction differs, possibly owing to a read error. The rearrangement joins TRBV10-3 to TRBJ2-5, with 7 nucleotides matching TRBD2. CDR1 is ENHRY and CDR2 is SYGVKD in the germline V gene. The length of the CDR3 is 12 residues. The CDR3 DNA reads TGTGCCATCAGTGAGAACGGGAGGATTCCCAACTTC. Translated, it gives CAISENGRIPNF.

The V gene is TRBV18, the J gene TRBJ1-1; 7 positions match TRBD1. Germline lookup yields CDR1 KGHSH and CDR2 LQKENI. The CDR3 consists of 15 residues. V trimming: 0 bases; J trimming: 1 base; junction bases outside the gene matches: 2. This CDR3 is CASSPPGGSNTEAFF. In DNA, the CDR3 is TGTGCCAGCTCACCACCAGGGGGCTCGAACACTGAAGCTTTCTTT.